The rows below give T cell receptor beta chains drawn from one sample of a study of T-cell reconstitution after alpha-beta-depleted transplantation in children. TCRdb recomputed calls from the PCR reads with MiXCR, one row per CDR3 protein. The sample shows about 360,000 distinct CDR3 sequences, more than 10% of them seen only once. The sequencing used PBMCs, collected from the stem cell graft. Every receptor here comes from a human donor who donated a stem cell graft to a child with Fanconi anemia. Both conserved end residues are part of each CDR3. D genes are given only for firm matches. The size field is filled for only some rows; it gives once, few, many or a size class.

j_call d_call clone_size v_call cdr3_aa cdr3_nt
TRBJ2-5 NA many TRBV20-1 CSATHPSETQYF TGCAGTGCTACACACCCGTCAGAGACCCAGTACTTC
TRBJ2-2 NA NA TRBV10-3 CAISESGGDTGELFF TGTGCCATCAGTGAGTCTGGCGGGGACACCGGGGAGCTGTTTTTT
TRBJ2-1 TRBD1 few TRBV5-5 CASSLQGDYVNEQFF TGTGCCAGCAGCTTACAGGGGGATTATGTAAATGAGCAGTTCTTC
TRBJ1-1 TRBD1 many TRBV7-3 CASSLTGQGNTEAFF TGTGCCAGCAGCTTAACGGGACAGGGAAACACTGAAGCTTTCTTT
TRBJ2-1 NA many TRBV29-1 CSGTDGKNEQFF TGCAGCGGTACTGACGGCAAAAATGAGCAGTTCTTC
TRBJ1-6 TRBD1 NA TRBV5-4 CASSGDRADSPLHF TGTGCCAGCAGCGGGGACAGGGCCGATTCACCCCTCCACTTT
TRBJ2-1 NA many TRBV28 CASGEGGINEQFF TGTGCCAGCGGGGAAGGGGGAATCAATGAGCAGTTCTTC
TRBJ1-1 NA few TRBV18 CASSPYREINTEAFF TGTGCCAGCTCACCTTACAGGGAAATAAACACTGAAGCTTTCTTT
TRBJ2-3 NA few TRBV5-4 CASKFGGTHTDTQYF TGTGCCAGCAAGTTCGGCGGGACTCACACAGATACGCAGTATTTT
TRBJ1-2 NA NA TRBV7-8 CASSASWDTKGGYTF TGTGCCAGCAGCGCGTCGTGGGACACAAAGGGGGGCTACACCTTC
TRBJ1-5 NA many TRBV24-1 CATSDNRVGSNQPQHF TGTGCCACCAGTGACAACAGGGTGGGAAGCAATCAGCCCCAGCATTTT
TRBJ2-2 TRBD2 many TRBV5-1 CASSPLPGTSVNTGELFF TGCGCCAGCAGCCCCCTCCCGGGGACTAGCGTGAACACCGGGGAGCTGTTTTTT
TRBJ2-7 NA many TRBV6-5 CASSNLAGTEYYEQYF TGTGCCAGCAGTAACCTTGCCGGGACGGAATACTACGAGCAGTACTTC
TRBJ1-1 NA NA TRBV18 CASSPELEGNTEAFF TGTGCCAGCTCACCAGAGTTAGAGGGCAACACTGAAGCTTTCTTT
TRBJ1-4 TRBD1 few TRBV13 CASSFLRGEEEKLFF TGTGCCAGCAGCTTCCTCAGGGGGGAGGAAGAAAAACTGTTTTTT
TRBJ2-3 NA many TRBV4-3 CASSQDWGELQYF TGCGCCAGCAGCCAAGATTGGGGGGAGCTTCAGTATTTT
TRBJ2-3 TRBD2 few TRBV30 CAWRTSGGTDTQYF TGTGCCTGGCGGACTAGCGGGGGCACAGATACGCAGTATTTT
TRBJ2-5 NA NA TRBV7-2 CASSLAGGFSGETQYF TGTGCCAGCAGCTTAGCCGGCGGGTTTTCTGGAGAGACCCAGTACTTC
TRBJ2-6 TRBD1 NA TRBV10-3 CAIMGTGSSGANVLTF TGTGCCATCATGGGGACAGGGAGTTCTGGGGCCAACGTCCTGACTTTC
TRBJ2-6 NA NA TRBV6-2/TRBV6-3 CASSPNTVSGANVLTF TGTGCCAGCAGTCCCAACACGGTCTCTGGGGCCAACGTCCTGACTTTC
TRBJ1-2 NA many TRBV6-6 CASSYGQFIF TGTGCCAGCAGTTACGGACAGTTCATCTTC
TRBJ1-2 NA many TRBV11-2 CASSFEGANGYTF TGTGCCAGCAGCTTCGAGGGAGCAAATGGCTACACCTTC
TRBJ2-3 TRBD1 few TRBV20-1 CSAIPRTGSTDTQYF TGCAGTGCTATTCCCAGGACAGGGAGCACAGATACGCAGTATTTT
TRBJ2-5 TRBD2 few TRBV12-3/TRBV12-4 CASSRLAGGPGETQYF TGTGCCAGCAGTAGACTAGCGGGGGGGCCGGGAGAGACCCAGTACTTC
TRBJ2-1 TRBD2 few TRBV10-3 CAISEPLAGAIYNEQFF TGTGCCATCAGTGAGCCACTAGCGGGGGCTATCTACAATGAGCAGTTCTTC
TRBJ2-1 TRBD2 few TRBV12-3/TRBV12-4 CASSFYPRERGCNEQFF TGTGCCAGCAGTTTTTACCCCCGGGAGCGGGGGTGCAATGAGCAGTTCTTC
TRBJ1-1 NA NA TRBV27 CASSYRRQHEAFF TGTGCCAGCAGCTATCGCAGGCAGCATGAAGCTTTCTTT
TRBJ2-1 NA few TRBV20-1 CSARERRGNEQFF TGCAGTGCTAGAGAACGACGAGGGAATGAGCAGTTCTTC
TRBJ2-1 TRBD1 few TRBV10-3 CAIAAAGQGTFF TGTGCCATCGCCGCCGCCGGACAGGGGACGTTCTTC
TRBJ1-1 TRBD1 many TRBV10-3 CAIGGGMDSSTEAFF TGTGCCATCGGAGGGGGCATGGACAGCAGCACTGAAGCTTTCTTT
TRBJ1-1 NA few TRBV20-1 CSAAAAGSNTEAFF TGCAGTGCTGCTGCGGCCGGGAGCAACACTGAAGCTTTCTTT
TRBJ2-1 NA few TRBV25-1 CASSEHERAGEQFF TGTGCCAGCAGTGAACATGAGCGGGCAGGTGAGCAGTTCTTC
TRBJ1-1 NA NA TRBV10-2 CASGAGSTEAFF TGCGCCAGCGGGGCAGGTAGCACTGAAGCTTTCTTT